The 22 T cell receptor beta chains below all came from one sample that was sequenced in a study of brain metastases from non-small cell lung cancer. The repertoire was sequenced with immunoSEQ multiplex PCR; TCRdb's copy has only in-frame clones and lacks some. The top ten clones hold more than 12% of a sample with 800 to 1,100 clones, roughly 84% of them seen once. Input material: tissue from a brain metastasis. Receptors originate from a donor aged 40 or older with non-small cell lung cancer.

This chain uses TRBV20-1 with TRBJ2-1; D not certain. V was trimmed by 3 bases and J by 3 bases, leaving 12 bases between them. Germline lookup yields CDR1 DFQATT and CDR2 SNEGSKA (reference sequence). The CDR3 loop spans 14 amino acids. The CDR3 here is CSASYWRSYNEQFF. The DNA for the CDR3 is TGCAGTGCTAGTTATTGGCGGAGCTACAATGAGCAGTTCTTC.

This clone was seen a handful of times. This chain connects TRBV5-1 to TRBJ1-1; tentatively, D is TRBD1 (5 bases). The V end was cut by 7 bases, the J end by 1 base, with 14 bases between. Germline CDR1 and CDR2: SGHRS and YFSETQ. This CDR3 contains 14 residues. CDR3: CASGGMGGNTEAFF. Written as DNA, the CDR3 is TGCGCCAGCGGAGGCATGGGGGGGAACACTGAAGCTTTCTTT.

This clone was counted between two and nine times. This sample also contains other DNA sequences that code for the same CDR3. The CDR3 here is CAILDSGTSGAPLFF. DNA for the CDR3: TGTGCCATCCTGGACTCCGGGACTAGCGGGGCCCCCTTGTTCTTC. The J gene is TRBJ2-1, the V gene TRBV10-3, with TRBD2 matching 13 bases. Losses at the gene ends were 8 bases for V and 15 bases for J; bases not matched to a gene: 16. The CDR3 is made up of 15 amino acids. Germline V gene sequence: CDR1 ENHRY, CDR2 SYGVKD.

V usage is TRBV28 and J usage is TRBJ2-5; maybe TRBD2 (5 bases). The V end lost 8 bases, the J end lost 1 base, and 11 bases lay between the germline ends. Germline values: CDR1 MDHEN, CDR2 SYDVKM. The CDR3 runs to 13 residues. CDR3 coding DNA: TGTGCCAGCGCTAGGAGGCTCCAAGAGACCCAGTACTTC. Residues: CASARRLQETQYF.

The chain recombines TRBV5-1 with TRBJ2-2; 11 positions agree with TRBD1. The V gene's germline CDR1 is SGHRS and CDR2 YFSETQ. This CDR3 has 14 amino acids. The V and J ends lost 2 bases and 10 bases, in that order; junction bases with no gene match: 4. CDR3 sequence (DNA): TGCGCCAGCAGCTTTGGACAGGGGGCGGAGGAGCTGTTTTTT. Amino acid sequence: CASSFGQGAEELFF.

CDR3 in DNA: TGTGCCAGCAGCTTAGTGACTAGCGGGAGCAAGCAGTACTTC. The encoded protein is CASSLVTSGSKQYF. The chain carries TRBV7-2 and TRBJ2-7; 12 nucleotides align to TRBD2. Germline trimming cut 1 base from V and 8 bases from J; bases unmatched to any gene: 3. The germline V gene encodes CDR1 SGHTA and CDR2 FQGNSA. This CDR3 has 14 amino acids.

The chain carries TRBV18 and TRBJ1-6; tentative D call: TRBD1 (5 bases). Trimming pared 3 bases from V and 4 bases from J, leaving 7 bases between. The V gene's germline CDR1 is KGHSH and CDR2 LQKENI. There are 14 residues in the CDR3. CDR3 nucleotides: TGTGCCAGCTCACCCGCAGGGTATAATTCACCCCTCCACTTT. Its protein is CASSPAGYNSPLHF.

The gene calls are TRBV5-1 and TRBJ2-2, with D maybe TRBD1 (6 bases). Trimming cost V 5 bases and J 0 bases, with 11 bases left between them. CDR1 SGHRS and CDR2 YFSETQ come from the germline V gene. The CDR3 sequence is 15 residues long. The DNA of the CDR3 is TGCGCCAGCAGGCCGGGACACACGAACACCGGGGAGCTGTTTTTT. Its translation is CASRPGHTNTGELFF.

The CDR3 DNA follows: TGTGCCAGCAGCCACGGGACTAGCGGGAGGGATATTACAGATACGCAGTATTTT. This codes for CASSHGTSGRDITDTQYF. The chain employs TRBV3-1 (or the pseudogene TRBV3-2) and TRBJ2-3, with 16 bases aligning to TRBD2. V was clipped by 3 bases and J by 3 bases; unmatched bases: 6. The CDR3 covers 18 residues. The germline V gene encodes CDR1 LGHDT and CDR2 YNNKEL (reference sequence).

This chain joins TRBV19 and TRBJ2-2; D gene ambiguous. V was clipped by 2 bases and J by 4 bases, with 5 bases between them. The germline V gene encodes CDR1 LNHDA and CDR2 SQIVND (reference sequence). The CDR3 covers 13 residues. The CDR3 DNA sequence: TGTGCCAGTAGTATATCTATCACCGGGGAGCTGTTTTTT. This codes for CASSISITGELFF.

The chain carries TRBV24-1 and TRBJ2-2, with D possibly being TRBD2 (6 bases). Trimming took 5 bases from V and 6 from J, leaving 12 bases between them. Germline V gene sequence: CDR1 KGHDR, CDR2 SFDVKD. The CDR3 spans 14 residues. CDR3 protein: CATSAGLLAGELFF. CDR3 coding DNA: TGTGCCACCAGTGCGGGACTCCTGGCCGGGGAGCTGTTTTTT.

J is TRBJ2-1 and V is TRBV27; 11 bases align to TRBD2. CDR1 and CDR2 (germline): MNHEY, SMNVEV (reference sequence). V shed 3 bases and J 6 bases; nucleotides not matched to a gene: 7. The CDR3 length is 16 residues. The CDR3 spells CASSLWLTSGINEQFF. For the CDR3, the DNA is TGTGCCAGCAGTTTGTGGCTGACTAGCGGGATCAATGAGCAGTTCTTC.

The rearrangement joins TRBV10-2 to TRBJ1-1; the D is unclear. Trimming shortened V by 2 bases and J by 7 bases, and 17 bases separated the two germline ends. The CDR3 has 15 amino acids. CDR1 is WSHSY and CDR2 is SAAADI in the germline V gene. The CDR3 spells CASSEGSVRYIEAFF. DNA for the CDR3: TGCGCCAGCAGTGAGGGGAGCGTTCGGTACATTGAAGCTTTCTTT.

This clone was observed a handful of times. V and J are TRBV7-5 and TRBJ2-7. TRBV7-5 is flagged as a pseudogene. The CDR3 is 11 amino acids. The CDR3 region has the DNA TGTGTCAGAAGCTTTTCCTACGAGCAGTACTTC. Encoded protein: CVRSFSYEQYF.

DNA for the CDR3: TGTGCCAGTAGTATAGATCAAGGGCAGGCTTTCTTT. It encodes CASSIDQGQAFF. This chain connects TRBV19 to TRBJ1-1; D unclear. Germline CDR1 and CDR2: LNHDA and SQIVND (reference sequence). Between the trimmed V and J ends, which lost 0 bases and 11 bases, there was a span of 10 bases. The CDR3 has 12 amino acids.

V is TRBV2 and J is TRBJ2-3; 9 positions agree with TRBD1. Unmatched junction bases numbered 7, after V lost 7 bases and J lost 5 bases. The CDR3 extends over 14 amino acids. Germline loops: CDR1 SNHLY, CDR2 FYNNEI. The CDR3 nucleotides are TGTGCCAGCACCAAACAGGGGGCGCGAGATACGCAGTATTTT. This gives the protein CASTKQGARDTQYF.

The V call is TRBV10-1, the J call TRBJ2-7, with 7 bases fitting TRBD2. Germline lookup yields CDR1 WNHNN and CDR2 SYGVQD (reference sequence). The CDR3 sequence is 12 residues long. V was clipped by 8 bases and J by 6 bases; unmatched bases: 7. The CDR3 bases are TGCGCCAGCTCGCTCCCGGGGGGCGAGCAGTACTTC. It translates to CASSLPGGEQYF.

J is TRBJ2-1 and V is TRBV27, with D tentatively TRBD1 (6 bases). The germline V gene encodes CDR1 MNHEY and CDR2 SMNVEV (reference sequence). The V gene lost 6 bases and the J gene lost 4 bases, with 10 bases spanning the gap. The CDR3 totals 13 residues. DNA for the CDR3: TGTGCCAGCAGCCCAACAGGGTACAATGAGCAGTTCTTC. This codes for CASSPTGYNEQFF.

This sequence joins TRBV9 and TRBJ1-1; D may be TRBD1 (6 bases). This CDR3 contains 13 residues. Trimming cost V 0 bases and J 8 bases, with 11 bases left between them. Germline CDR1 is SGDLS and CDR2 is YYNGEE. The CDR3 loop is CASSVAGDDEAFF. The CDR3 DNA is TGTGCCAGCAGCGTAGCAGGGGACGACGAAGCTTTCTTT.

The chain uses TRBV5-4 and TRBJ2-5, with D maybe TRBD2 (6 bases). Trimming took off 4 bases at V and 5 bases at J, with 18 bases between the two ends. This CDR3 has 15 amino acids. Germline V lookup: CDR1 SGHNT, CDR2 YYREEE (reference sequence). CDR3 region: CASSPQVGSGETQYF. The DNA for the CDR3 is TGTGCCAGCAGCCCCCAAGTAGGGAGCGGGGAGACCCAGTACTTC. The full variable domain, completed using reference TRBV5-4 and TRBJ2-5, is ETGVTQSPTHLIKTRGQQVTLRCSSQSGHNTVSWYQQALGQGPQFIFQYYREEENGRGNFPPRFSGLQFPNYSSELNVNALELDDSALYLCASSPQVGSGETQYFGPGTRLLVL.

This clone was found a few times. This chain uses TRBV19 with TRBJ1-1, with a tentative D call TRBD1 (5 bases). The CDR3 has 14 residues. Trimming shortened V by 3 bases and J by 2 bases, and 10 bases separated the two germline ends. Germline V lookup: CDR1 LNHDA, CDR2 SQIVND (reference sequence). This chain's CDR3 is CASSISQANTEAFF. The CDR3 coding sequence is TGTGCCAGTAGTATTTCACAGGCCAACACTGAAGCTTTCTTT.

The chain has TRBV28 and TRBJ2-1; weak D call: TRBD2 (6 bases). The CDR3 spans 15 residues. Germline loops: CDR1 MDHEN, CDR2 SYDVKM. V was cut by 6 bases and J by 5 bases, with 17 bases left in between. This CDR3 is CASSATGTRNNEQFF. The CDR3 region has the DNA TGTGCCAGCAGCGCTACCGGGACTCGCAACAATGAGCAGTTCTTC.